Each of the 6 T cell receptor beta chains below was sequenced from the same sample in a study of OX40 agonist ivuxolimab in advanced cancers. Clones were read by immunoSEQ multiplex PCR, and TCRdb kept only the in-frame ones, dropping some. The data show about 78,000 clones, with roughly 91% seen just once and less than 0.25% held by the top ten. The sequenced sample was CD4+ or CD8+ T cells sorted from blood, obtained in a trial of the OX40 agonist ivuxolimab. These receptor sequences come from an adult with an advanced solid tumor such as melanoma, head and neck, liver or kidney cancer.

This chain links TRBV27 with TRBJ2-5; 8 bases match TRBD1. The V gene's germline CDR1 is MNHEY and CDR2 SMNVEV (reference sequence). The trim removed 6 bases at V and 6 bases at J, leaving 18 bases unmatched. The CDR3 has 17 residues. The CDR3 is CASSLNHDPDRAQTQYF. The CDR3 nucleotides are TGTGCCAGCAGCCTAAATCACGACCCGGACAGGGCGCAGACCCAGTACTTC.

The V call is TRBV6-4, the J call TRBJ2-2; D gene unclear. Trimming stripped 4 bases from V and 2 bases from J, with 8 bases between. The CDR3 runs 14 residues. Looked up from germline, CDR1 is MRHNA and CDR2 is SNTAGT. In DNA, the CDR3 is TGTGCCAGCAGTGCCGAGTTCAACACCGGGGAGCTGTTTTTT. As protein: CASSAEFNTGELFF.

The chain joins TRBV7-2 to TRBJ2-5; 8 nucleotides agree with TRBD1. The closer fit of TRBJ2-7 to the DNA end suggests the J call may be wrong. Per the germline V gene, CDR1 is SGHTA and CDR2 is FQGNSA. This CDR3 region has 16 residues. In nucleotides, the CDR3 is TGTGCCAGCAGCTTAGCCTCCGGGACAGGACTCTACGAGCAGTACTTC. Amino acids: CASSLASGTGLYEQYF.

This sequence joins TRBV18 and TRBJ2-3, with TRBD2 identical over 12 bases. The germline CDR1 and CDR2 sequences are KGHSH and LQKENI. The ends lost 5 bases at V and 4 bases at J; junction bases unmatched: 4. The CDR3 loop spans 15 amino acids. DNA of the CDR3: TGTGCCAGCTCATTAACTAGCGGGAGGTCAGATACGCAGTATTTT. It translates to CASSLTSGRSDTQYF.

A few counts support this clone. In DNA, the CDR3 is TGTGCCATCAGTGAGAGGACAGATGGCTACACCTTC. Residues: CAISERTDGYTF. The gene calls are TRBV10-3 and TRBJ1-2; D perhaps matches TRBD1 (6 bases). Germline V gene lookup returns CDR1 ENHRY and CDR2 SYGVKD. The CDR3 consists of 12 residues. Trimming left V 2 bases short and J 6 bases short, with 7 bases between.

This clone was observed a handful of times. The rearrangement joins TRBV28 to TRBJ1-2; 9 positions match TRBD1. The CDR3 length is 18 residues. The V and J ends lost 6 bases and 2 bases, in that order; junction bases with no gene match: 16. CDR1 and CDR2 (germline): MDHEN, SYDVKM. This chain's CDR3 is CASSLLRDRELGNYGYTF. The DNA for the CDR3 is TGTGCCAGCAGCCTACTCCGGGACAGGGAACTCGGGAACTATGGCTACACCTTC.